This T cell receptor (beta chain) was captured in a study of post-analysis software for immune sequencing data. Note on this clonotype: Its target is unknown.

Germline assignment: CDR1 SGHKS and CDR2 YYEKEE (reference sequence). Trimming at V came to 2 bases and at J to 2 bases, leaving 4 bases not matched to a gene. The CDR3 length is 16 residues. TCR beta cDNA libraries included unique molecular identifiers. TCRdb reprocessed the PCR reads with MiXCR, giving one entry per CDR3 protein. This table has some 700,000 distinct CDR3 sequences, approximately 59% appearing once. Regarding the study as a whole: TRBV5-6, TRBV5-1 and TRBV20-1 were among roughly five TRBV segments more frequent in patients than controls.

Sequenced material: blood. The TCR originated in a girl between 2 and 10 years old with multiple sclerosis. V usage is TRBV5-5 and J usage is TRBJ2-1; TRBD2 aligns across 10 bases. The CDR3 protein is CASSFTTSGTYNEQFF. Written as DNA, the CDR3 is TGTGCCAGCAGCTTCACAACTAGCGGGACCTACAATGAGCAGTTCTTC.